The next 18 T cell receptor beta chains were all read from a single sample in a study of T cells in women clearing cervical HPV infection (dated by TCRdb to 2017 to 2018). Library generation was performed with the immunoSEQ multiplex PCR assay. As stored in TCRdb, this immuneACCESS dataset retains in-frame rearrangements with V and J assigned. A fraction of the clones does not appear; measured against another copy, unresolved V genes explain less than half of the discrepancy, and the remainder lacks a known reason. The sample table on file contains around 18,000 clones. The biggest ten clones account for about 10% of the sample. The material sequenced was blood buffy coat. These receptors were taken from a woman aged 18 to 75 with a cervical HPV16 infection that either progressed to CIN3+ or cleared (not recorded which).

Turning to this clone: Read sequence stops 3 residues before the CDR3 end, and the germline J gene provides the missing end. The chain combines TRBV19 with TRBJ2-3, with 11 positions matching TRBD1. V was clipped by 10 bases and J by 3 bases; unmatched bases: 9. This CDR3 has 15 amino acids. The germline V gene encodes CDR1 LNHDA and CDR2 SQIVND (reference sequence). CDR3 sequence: CAIGDRGMGTDTQYF. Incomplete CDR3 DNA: TGTGCCATTGGGGACAGGGGGATGGGTACAGATACG.

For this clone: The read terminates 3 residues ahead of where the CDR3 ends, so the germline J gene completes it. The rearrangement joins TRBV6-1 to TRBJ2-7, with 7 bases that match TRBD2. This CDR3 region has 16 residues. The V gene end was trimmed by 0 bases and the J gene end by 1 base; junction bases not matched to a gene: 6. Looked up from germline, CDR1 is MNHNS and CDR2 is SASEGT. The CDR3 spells CASSEAIGLESYEQYF. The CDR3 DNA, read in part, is TGTGCCAGCAGTGAAGCCATAGGACTAGAATCCTACGAG.

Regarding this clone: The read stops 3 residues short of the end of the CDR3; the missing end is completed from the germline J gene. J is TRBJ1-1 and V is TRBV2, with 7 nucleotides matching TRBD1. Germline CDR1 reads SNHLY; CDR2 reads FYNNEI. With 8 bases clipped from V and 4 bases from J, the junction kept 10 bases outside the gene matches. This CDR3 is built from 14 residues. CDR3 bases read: TGTGCCAGCGTGGTAGGGGGCGAGGGCACTGAA. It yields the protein CASVVGGEGTE. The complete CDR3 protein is CASVVGGEGTEAFF. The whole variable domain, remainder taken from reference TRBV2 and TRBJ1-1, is EPEVTQTPSHQVTQMGQEVILRCVPISNHLYFYWYRQILGQKVEFLVSFYNNEISEKSEIFDDQFSVERPDGSNFTLKIRSTKLEDSAMYFCASVVGGEGTEAFFGQGTRLTVV.

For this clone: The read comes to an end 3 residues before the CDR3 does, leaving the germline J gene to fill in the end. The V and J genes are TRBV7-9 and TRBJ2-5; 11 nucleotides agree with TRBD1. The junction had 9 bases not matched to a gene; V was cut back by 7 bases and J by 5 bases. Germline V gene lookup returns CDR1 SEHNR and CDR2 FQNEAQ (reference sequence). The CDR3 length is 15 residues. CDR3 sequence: CASNPGQGEWETQYF. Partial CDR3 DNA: TGTGCCAGCAACCCGGGACAGGGGGAATGGGAGACC.

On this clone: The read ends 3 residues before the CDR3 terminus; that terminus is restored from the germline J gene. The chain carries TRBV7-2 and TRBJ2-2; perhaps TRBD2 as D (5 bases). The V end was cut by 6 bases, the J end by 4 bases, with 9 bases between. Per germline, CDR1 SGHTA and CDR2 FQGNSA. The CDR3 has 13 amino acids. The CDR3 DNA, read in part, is TGTGCCAGCAGAGCGGAGGCCACCGGGGAG. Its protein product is CASRAEATGE. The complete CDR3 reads CASRAEATGELFF.

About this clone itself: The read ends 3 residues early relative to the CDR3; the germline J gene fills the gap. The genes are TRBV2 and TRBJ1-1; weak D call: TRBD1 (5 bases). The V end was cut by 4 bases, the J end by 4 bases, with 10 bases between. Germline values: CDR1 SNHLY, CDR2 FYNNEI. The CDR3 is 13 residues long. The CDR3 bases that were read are TGTGCCAGCAGTGGCCAGGGTACCACTGAA. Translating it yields CASSGQGTTE. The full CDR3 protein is CASSGQGTTEAFF.

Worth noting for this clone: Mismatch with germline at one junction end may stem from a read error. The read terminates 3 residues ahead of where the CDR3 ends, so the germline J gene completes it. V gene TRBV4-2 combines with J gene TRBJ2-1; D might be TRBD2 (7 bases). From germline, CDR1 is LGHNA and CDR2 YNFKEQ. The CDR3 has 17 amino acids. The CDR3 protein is CASSQDGGGVGYDEQFF. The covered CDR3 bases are TGCGCCAGCAGCCAAGATGGAGGGGGGGTAGGCTATGATGAG.

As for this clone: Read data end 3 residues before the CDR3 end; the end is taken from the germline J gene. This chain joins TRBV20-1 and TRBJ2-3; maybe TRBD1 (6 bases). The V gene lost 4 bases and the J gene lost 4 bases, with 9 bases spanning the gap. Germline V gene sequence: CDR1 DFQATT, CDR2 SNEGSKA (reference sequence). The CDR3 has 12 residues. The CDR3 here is CSATKGADTQYF. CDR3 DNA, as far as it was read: TGCAGTGCTACTAAGGGGGCAGATACG.

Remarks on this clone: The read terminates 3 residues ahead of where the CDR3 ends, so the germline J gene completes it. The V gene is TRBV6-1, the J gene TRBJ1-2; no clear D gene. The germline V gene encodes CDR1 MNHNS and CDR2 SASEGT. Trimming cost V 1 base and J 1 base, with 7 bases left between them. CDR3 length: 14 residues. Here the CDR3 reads CASSEDRDNYGYTF. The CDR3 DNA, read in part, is TGTGCCAGCAGTGAAGACAGAGATAACTATGGC.

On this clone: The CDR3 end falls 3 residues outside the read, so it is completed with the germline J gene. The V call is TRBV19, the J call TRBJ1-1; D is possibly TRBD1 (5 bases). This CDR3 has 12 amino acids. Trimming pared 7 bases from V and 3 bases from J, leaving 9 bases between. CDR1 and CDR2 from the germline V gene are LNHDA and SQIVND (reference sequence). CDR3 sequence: CASKGQYTEAFF. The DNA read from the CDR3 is TGTGCCAGTAAGGGGCAGTACACTGAA. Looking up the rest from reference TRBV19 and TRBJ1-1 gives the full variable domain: DGGITQSPKYLFRKEGQNVTLSCEQNLNHDAMYWYRQDPGQGLRLIYYSQIVNDFQKGDIAEGYSVSREKKESFPLTVTSAQKNPTAFYLCASKGQYTEAFFGQGTRLTVV.

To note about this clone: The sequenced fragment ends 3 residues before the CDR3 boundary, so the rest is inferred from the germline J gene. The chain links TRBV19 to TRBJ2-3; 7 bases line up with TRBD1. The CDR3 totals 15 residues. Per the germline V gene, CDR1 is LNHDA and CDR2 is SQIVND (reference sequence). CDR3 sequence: CASSPWDSRQETQYF. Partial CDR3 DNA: TGTGCCAGTAGTCCATGGGACAGTCGACAAGAGACG.

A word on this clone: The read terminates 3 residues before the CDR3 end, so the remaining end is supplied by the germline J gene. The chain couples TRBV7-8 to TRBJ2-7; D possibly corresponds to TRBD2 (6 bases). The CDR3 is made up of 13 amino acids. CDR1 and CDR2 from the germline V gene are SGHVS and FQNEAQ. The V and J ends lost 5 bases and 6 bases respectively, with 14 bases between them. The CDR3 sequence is CASSREQGGEQYF. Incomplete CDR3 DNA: TGTGCCAGCAGCCGAGAGCAGGGAGGCGAG.

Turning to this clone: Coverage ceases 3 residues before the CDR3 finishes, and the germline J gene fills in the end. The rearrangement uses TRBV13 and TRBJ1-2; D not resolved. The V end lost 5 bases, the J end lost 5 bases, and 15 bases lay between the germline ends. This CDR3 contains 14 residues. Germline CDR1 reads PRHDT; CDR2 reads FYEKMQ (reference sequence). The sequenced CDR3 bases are TGTGCCAGCAGCGTGACTCGGAGAGTGTATGGC. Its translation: CASSVTRRVYG. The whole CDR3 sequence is CASSVTRRVYGYTF.

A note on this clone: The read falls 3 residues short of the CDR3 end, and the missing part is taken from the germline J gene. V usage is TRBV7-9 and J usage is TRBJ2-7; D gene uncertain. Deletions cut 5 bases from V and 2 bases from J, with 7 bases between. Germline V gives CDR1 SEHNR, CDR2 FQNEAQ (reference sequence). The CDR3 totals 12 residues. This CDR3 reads CASSHSAYEQYF. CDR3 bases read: TGTGCCAGCAGCCATTCGGCCTACGAG.

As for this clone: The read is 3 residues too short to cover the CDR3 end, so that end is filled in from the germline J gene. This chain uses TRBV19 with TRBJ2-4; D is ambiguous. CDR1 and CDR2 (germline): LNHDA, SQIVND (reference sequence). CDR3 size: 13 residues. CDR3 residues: CASSIRDAYGQYF. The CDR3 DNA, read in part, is TGTGCCAGTAGTATTAGAGATGCCTATGGT.

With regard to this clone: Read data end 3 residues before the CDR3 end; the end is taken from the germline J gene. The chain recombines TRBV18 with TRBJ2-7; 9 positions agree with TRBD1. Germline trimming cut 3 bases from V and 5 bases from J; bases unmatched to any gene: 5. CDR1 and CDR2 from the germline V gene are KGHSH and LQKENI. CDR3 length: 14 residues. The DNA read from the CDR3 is TGTGCCAGCTCACCTCGGACAGGGGCCAACGAG. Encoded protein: CASSPRTGANE. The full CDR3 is CASSPRTGANEQYF.

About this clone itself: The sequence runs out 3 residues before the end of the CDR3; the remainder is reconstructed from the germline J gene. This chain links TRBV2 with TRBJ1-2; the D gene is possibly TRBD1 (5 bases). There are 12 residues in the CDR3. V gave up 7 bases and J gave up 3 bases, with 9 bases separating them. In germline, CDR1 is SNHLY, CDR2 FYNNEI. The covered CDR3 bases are TGTGCCAGCAAGGTGACAGACTATGGC. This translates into CASKVTDYG. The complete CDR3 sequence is CASKVTDYGYTF. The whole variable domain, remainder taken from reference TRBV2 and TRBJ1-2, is EPEVTQTPSHQVTQMGQEVILRCVPISNHLYFYWYRQILGQKVEFLVSFYNNEISEKSEIFDDQFSVERPDGSNFTLKIRSTKLEDSAMYFCASKVTDYGYTFGSGTRLTVV.

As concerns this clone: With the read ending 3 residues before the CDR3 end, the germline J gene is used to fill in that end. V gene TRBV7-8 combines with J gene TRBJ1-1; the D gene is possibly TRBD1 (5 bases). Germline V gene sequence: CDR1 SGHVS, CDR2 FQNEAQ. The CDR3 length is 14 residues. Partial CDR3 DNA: TGTGCCAGCAGCCCAGCCCGAACAGGTCCGGTG. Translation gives CASSPARTGPV. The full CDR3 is CASSPARTGPVAFF.